This T cell receptor (beta chain) was identified in a study of CD8+CD57+ T cells in acquired aplastic anemia. Study summary: Yields of DNA that came from sorted CD4+ and CD8+ cells averaged about 3.5 ug.

Whole-study results and caveats: No significant difference in CD8+ Simpson's diversity was found between patients and controls. Common to patients and controls were around 30 CD8+ CDR3 sequences.

Researchers used genomic DNA as the template to profile TCR beta VDJ and CDR3. TCRdb redid the calling of the reads with MiXCR, one entry per CDR3 protein. The repertoire holds approximately 130,000 distinct CDR3 sequences, with under 65% as singletons. Of note for this clonotype: Its antigen is not identified.

Germline V gene data show CDR1 as DFQATT and CDR2 as SNEGSKA (reference sequence). There are 15 residues in the CDR3. V was pared by 0 bases and J by 5 bases, with 9 bases of the junction left unmatched. In patients chosen for sequencing, flow cytometry had shown CD8+CD57+ cell expansion. The rearrangement joins TRBV20-1 to TRBJ1-1, with 7 bases fitting TRBD1. The sequencing input was sorted CD4+, CD8+, or CD8+CD57+ T cells (not recorded which) from PBMCs. The TCR sequence derives from a human donor with aplastic anemia. This CDR3 is CSAREQTGYFTEAFF. DNA for the CDR3: TGCAGTGCTAGAGAGCAGACAGGGTATTTTACTGAAGCTTTCTTT.